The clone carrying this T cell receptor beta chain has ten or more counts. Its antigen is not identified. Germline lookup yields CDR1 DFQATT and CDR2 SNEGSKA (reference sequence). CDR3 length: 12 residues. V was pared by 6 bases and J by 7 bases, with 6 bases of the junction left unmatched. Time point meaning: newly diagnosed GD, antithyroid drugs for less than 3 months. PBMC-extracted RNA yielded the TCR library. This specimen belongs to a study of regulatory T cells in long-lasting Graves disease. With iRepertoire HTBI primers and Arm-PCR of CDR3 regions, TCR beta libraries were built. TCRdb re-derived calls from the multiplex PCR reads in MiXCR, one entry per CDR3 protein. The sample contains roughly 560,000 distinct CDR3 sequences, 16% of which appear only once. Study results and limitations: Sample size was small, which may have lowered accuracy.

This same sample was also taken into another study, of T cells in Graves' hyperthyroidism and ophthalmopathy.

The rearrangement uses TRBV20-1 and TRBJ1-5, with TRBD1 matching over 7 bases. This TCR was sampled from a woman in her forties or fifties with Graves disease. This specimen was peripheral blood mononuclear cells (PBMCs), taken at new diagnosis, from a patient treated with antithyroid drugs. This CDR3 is CSATGVGQPQHF. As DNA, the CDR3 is TGCAGTGCCACAGGGGTAGGACAGCCCCAGCATTTT.